The rows below give T cell receptor beta chains drawn from one sample of a study of cytotoxic CD8 clonotypes in ibrutinib-treated CLL. Sequencing used immunoSEQ multiplex PCR; TCRdb keeps in-frame clones, though not all of them. In the table there are some 50,000 clones, roughly 50% of which are singletons. Sequenced material: PBMCs, taken after 24 months of ibrutinib treatment. The receptors derive from a human donor with chronic lymphocytic leukemia. CDR3s include the opening cysteine and the closing phenylalanine or tryptophan. The D gene is left open where the match is weak. Size is omitted from some rows. Given values are once, few, many or a class for expanded clones.

J | V | D | size | DNA | CDR3
TRBJ2-7 | TRBV27 | . | many | TGTGCCAGCACCCATAGCGGCGGAACTTACGAGCAGTACTTC | CASTHSGGTYEQYF
TRBJ2-1 | TRBV6-1 | TRBD2 | many | TGTGCCAGCAGTGGGGCGGGGGGCTCCTACAATGAGCAGTTCTTC | CASSGAGGSYNEQFF
TRBJ2-3 | TRBV5-6 | . | . | TGTGCCAGCAGGAAGCAGGGTCAGGGTGGAACAGATACGCAGTATTTT | CASRKQGQGGTDTQYF
TRBJ2-2 | TRBV11-3 | TRBD2 | . | TGTGCCAGCAGCTTCCGCAGCGGGGCCGGGGAGCTGTTTTTT | CASSFRSGAGELFF
TRBJ2-7 | TRBV28 | . | . | TGTGCCAGCAGACCGGGACAAATCTACGAGCAGTACTTC | CASRPGQIYEQYF
TRBJ2-3 | TRBV7-8 | . | few | TGTGCCAGCAGTTCCCTTCGTGAAGGACGTCCAACAGATACGCAGTATTTT | CASSSLREGRPTDTQYF
TRBJ2-2 | TRBV2 | . | few | TGTGCCAGCAGTGGTGTCGTAGCGGTGGGGGAGCTGTTTTTT | CASSGVVAVGELFF
TRBJ2-2 | TRBV28 | . | . | TGTGCCAGTAACAACGGTGGACGGGACACCGGGGAGCTGTTTTTT | CASNNGGRDTGELFF
TRBJ1-3 | TRBV29-1 | . | . | TGCAGCGTTGAATTGGCAGGGAGAGGAAACACCATATATTTT | CSVELAGRGNTIYF
TRBJ2-7 | TRBV2 | TRBD2 | few | TGTGCCAGGGGGCTAGCGGGACCCTACGAGCAGTACTTC | CARGLAGPYEQYF
TRBJ2-7 | TRBV27 | TRBD1 | . | TGTGCCAGCAGTGTAGACAGGGTCTCCTACGAGCAGTACTTC | CASSVDRVSYEQYF
TRBJ2-7 | TRBV7-9 | TRBD1 | . | TGTGCCAGCAGCGGCCGGACAGGGGGCCCCTACGAGCAGTACTTC | CASSGRTGGPYEQYF
TRBJ2-7 | TRBV5-6 | . | . | TGTGCCAGCAGCGGCCGGGACAGAGCTGGCCTAGCGGGCTACGAGCAGTACTTC | CASSGRDRAGLAGYEQYF
TRBJ2-2 | TRBV9 | . | many | TGTGCCAGCAGCGTCAGGGGATGGGGAACCGGGGAGCTGTTTTTT | CASSVRGWGTGELFF
TRBJ2-1 | TRBV9 | TRBD2 | . | TGTGCCAGCACCACCGGGACTAGCGGGAGAAATGAGCAGTTCTTC | CASTTGTSGRNEQFF
TRBJ2-3 | TRBV5-1 | TRBD2 | few | TGCGCCAGCAGATCCGGGACTAGCACGGTAGATACGCAGTATTTT | CASRSGTSTVDTQYF
TRBJ2-1 | TRBV19 | . | . | TGTGCCAGTAGTCGTCCAAGCCAATACAATGAGCAGTTCTTC | CASSRPSQYNEQFF
TRBJ2-7 | TRBV5-1 | . | few | TGCGCCAGCAGCCTAGGGGACTACGAGCAGTACTTC | CASSLGDYEQYF
TRBJ1-3 | TRBV2 | . | . | TGTGCCAGCACTCAAAGGGACACCATATATTTT | CASTQRDTIYF
TRBJ2-7 | TRBV7-6 | TRBD2 | . | TGTGCCAGCAGCTTGGGACTAGCGGGAGTGGCCCCTGGGACCTACGAGCAGTACTTC | CASSLGLAGVAPGTYEQYF
TRBJ1-2 | TRBV10-3 | . | many | TGTGCCATCAGTGGGAAGGGGCGAAACTATGGCTACACCTTC | CAISGKGRNYGYTF
TRBJ2-5 | TRBV2 | . | many | TGTGCCAGCAGTAAGGACGGTCAAGAGACCCAGTACTTC | CASSKDGQETQYF
TRBJ1-4 | TRBV5-1 | . | . | TGCGCCAGCAGCTTGGGACAGGTCTTTAATGAAAAACTGTTTTTT | CASSLGQVFNEKLFF
TRBJ1-1 | TRBV5-1 | . | . | TGCGCCAGCAGCTTGTTGCTGAACACTGAAGCTTTCTTT | CASSLLLNTEAFF
TRBJ2-3 | TRBV6-6 | TRBD2 | . | TGTGCCAGCAGTTACGAGACTAGCCGGGACACGCAGTATTTT | CASSYETSRDTQYF
TRBJ2-7 | TRBV27 | TRBD1 | few | TGTGCCACCCGAAATCCCCCAACTACCGGGACAGGGACCTACGAGCAGTACTTC | CATRNPPTTGTGTYEQYF
TRBJ2-5 | TRBV11-3 | TRBD2 | . | TGTGCCAGCTCCCCGGGGGGGGAAGAGACCCAGTACTTC | CASSPGGEETQYF
TRBJ1-6 | TRBV5-6 | . | medium-sized | TGTGCCAGCAGCCCGGCCCTTGGTACACCCCTCCACTTT | CASSPALGTPLHF
TRBJ1-2 | TRBV20-1 | . | . | TGCAGTGCTAGGAGGGAGACGCTCTACACCTTC | CSARRETLYTF
TRBJ1-3 | TRBV28 | . | once | TGTGCCAGCAGGACGGTCCTGGACCGAATTGGAAACACCATATATTTT | CASRTVLDRIGNTIYF
TRBJ1-4 | TRBV7-9 | . | few | TGTGCCAGCAGCTTAATCCCGACATTGGGTGAAAAACTGTTTTTT | CASSLIPTLGEKLFF
TRBJ2-5 | TRBV28 | . | . | . | CASSSSDSLGRETQYF
TRBJ2-1 | TRBV6-6 | . | few | TGTGCCAGCAAGACTAACAGGGTAGTGGGTGAGCAGTTCTTC | CASKTNRVVGEQFF
TRBJ2-7 | TRBV7-8 | . | . | TGTGCCAGCAGCTTAGCCGGCAGGGGTGGGCGCGAGCAGTACTTC | CASSLAGRGGREQYF